This TCR beta chain emerged from a study of blood T cell repertoires in COVID-19. Original data processing: Nucleated cell number was recorded as an estimate derived from reference gene primer amplification. Using immunoSEQ multiplex PCR, the repertoire was profiled, and TCRdb retains in-frame clones only, with some absent. V, J and clone size derive from that table, while D and trimming were established from the DNA sequence. Among about 320,000 clones, approximately 84% were seen once, and the ten largest hold more than 9%. Donors of Cohort 3 who recovered were those that had two negative PCRs, clearance, or symptom resolution. V lost 0 bases and J lost 8, with 11 bases in between. Looked up from germline, CDR1 is SGHRS and CDR2 is YFSETQ. This CDR3 spans 13 amino acids.

The TCR was taken from a woman aged 18-35 years who had recovered from COVID-19. The V gene is TRBV5-1, the J gene TRBJ1-2; a possible D gene is TRBD1 (6 bases). Specimen: PBMCs or T cells enriched from blood (not recorded which). CDR3 residues: CASSLAGDGGYTF. The DNA of the CDR3 is TGCGCCAGCAGCTTGGCAGGGGACGGGGGCTACACCTTC.